This TCR beta chain comes out of a study of response to subunit inactivated influenza vaccine. Using its own MiXCR run on the RT-PCR reads, TCRdb lists one record per CDR3 protein. Altogether around 750,000 distinct CDR3 sequences are present, 21% being singletons, with the ten largest covering roughly 10%. About this clonotype: Its antigen is not known.

Findings and caveats of the study: There was a suggestion from the authors that each seasonal influenza vaccination recruits few new T cells.

Trimming stripped 5 bases from V and 8 bases from J, with 15 bases between. The CDR3 extends over 13 amino acids. The J gene is TRBJ1-2, the V gene TRBV12-3 or TRBV12-4, with D perhaps TRBD1 (6 bases). The source is a man between 45 and 60 years old who received an inactivated influenza vaccine. The sequences come from PBMCs from blood, collected less than 6 days after vaccination. DNA of the CDR3: TGTGCCAGCAGTAACAGGGAAATGGGAGGCTACACCTTC. It specifies CASSNREMGGYTF.